The 16 T cell receptor beta chains in this list originate from one sample, sequenced in a study of blood T cell repertoires in COVID-19. TCRdb keeps only in-frame clones here, not all; method: immunoSEQ multiplex PCR. The sample has 270,000 or so clones, approximately 90% seen once. Sequenced: peripheral blood. These receptors were collected from a middle-aged man with acute or convalescent COVID-19.

The chain is built from TRBV5-6 and TRBJ1-5; D is undetermined. The V and J ends lost 4 bases and 7 bases respectively, with 12 bases between them. The CDR3 has 13 residues. Per germline, CDR1 SGHDT and CDR2 YYEEEE. The CDR3 DNA follows: TGTGCCAGCAGCCTCGATACAATGCAGCCCCAGCATTTT. This encodes CASSLDTMQPQHF.

The rearrangement links TRBV19 to TRBJ1-2; 7 bases line up with TRBD1. J lost 1 base, V lost 6 bases, and 8 bases had no gene match. CDR1 and CDR2 (germline): LNHDA, SQIVND (reference sequence). The CDR3 length is 15 residues. The CDR3 loop reads CASSHPGQFNYGYTF. The CDR3 region has the DNA TGTGCCAGTAGCCACCCGGGACAGTTTAACTATGGCTACACCTTC.

The J gene is TRBJ2-7, the V gene TRBV7-8, with a possible D match to TRBD1 (6 bases). Germline lookup yields CDR1 SGHVS and CDR2 FQNEAQ. The CDR3 length is 14 residues. Trimming took off 3 bases at V and 3 bases at J, with 12 bases between the two ends. The CDR3 DNA reads TGTGCCAGCAGCTTTGACAGGCTGAACTACGAGCAGTACTTC. Translating it yields CASSFDRLNYEQYF.

The V gene is TRBV3-1 (or the pseudogene TRBV3-2), the J gene TRBJ1-1; TRBD1 agrees at 8 bases. With 4 bases clipped from V and 10 bases from J, the junction kept 8 bases outside the gene matches. Germline loops: CDR1 LGHDT, CDR2 YNNKEL (reference sequence). This CDR3 spans 13 amino acids. For the CDR3, the DNA is TGTGCCAGCAGCCGCTCCGGACAGGGCAGAGCTTTCTTT. Translation: CASSRSGQGRAFF.

J is TRBJ1-1 and V is TRBV6-5; TRBD1 matches 7 bases. The junction had 4 bases not matched to a gene; V was cut back by 4 bases and J by 8 bases. The CDR3 sequence is 12 residues long. Germline values: CDR1 MNHEY, CDR2 SVGAGI. The CDR3 DNA reads TGTGCCAGCAGTTCAGGGGGATCCGAAGCTTTCTTT. Translating it yields CASSSGGSEAFF.

This chain joins TRBV19 and TRBJ2-2; 7 nucleotides agree with TRBD2. Per the germline V gene, CDR1 is LNHDA and CDR2 is SQIVND (reference sequence). The CDR3 consists of 16 residues. The V and J ends lost 7 bases and 2 bases, in that order; junction bases with no gene match: 10. CDR3 protein: CASTPPRGINTGELFF. In DNA form, the CDR3 reads TGTGCCAGTACCCCTCCGCGGGGGATTAACACCGGGGAGCTGTTTTTT. The entire variable domain, with the rest obtained from reference TRBV19 and TRBJ2-2, is as follows: DGGITQSPKYLFRKEGQNVTLSCEQNLNHDAMYWYRQDPGQGLRLIYYSQIVNDFQKGDIAEGYSVSREKKESFPLTVTSAQKNPTAFYLCASTPPRGINTGELFFGEGSRLTVL.

This chain joins TRBV18 and TRBJ1-1; D remains ambiguous. Trimming took 5 bases from V and 5 from J, leaving 12 bases between them. This CDR3 is built from 13 residues. Germline CDR1 is KGHSH and CDR2 is LQKENI. This CDR3 reads CASSASPGTEAFF. CDR3 bases: TGTGCCAGCTCAGCTTCCCCGGGAACTGAAGCTTTCTTT.

The chain uses TRBV24-1 and TRBJ2-3; tentatively, D is TRBD2 (6 bases). CDR3 size: 14 residues. Germline V gene lookup returns CDR1 KGHDR and CDR2 SFDVKD. Deletions cut 5 bases from V and 3 bases from J, with 11 bases between. In DNA, the CDR3 is TGTGCCACCAGTGGGGGTGGGAGGACAGATACGCAGTATTTT. Its protein product is CATSGGGRTDTQYF.

The chain uses TRBV2 and TRBJ1-1, with no clear D. Between the trimmed V and J ends, which lost 5 bases and 5 bases, there was a span of 12 bases. This CDR3 has 13 residues. CDR1 and CDR2 (germline): SNHLY, FYNNEI. CDR3 DNA sequence: TGTGCCAGCAGTTTTACCGGGAGTACTGAAGCTTTCTTT. Translated: CASSFTGSTEAFF.

This chain links TRBV19 with TRBJ1-2; D is uncertain. The V end was cut by 5 bases, the J end by 8 bases, with 12 bases between. Germline values: CDR1 LNHDA, CDR2 SQIVND (reference sequence). The CDR3 runs to 12 residues. CDR3 DNA sequence: TGTGCCAGTAGTCCCCAAAGCTGGGGCTACACCTTC. Translating it yields CASSPQSWGYTF.

This clone is a singleton in its sample. This chain links TRBV27 with TRBJ1-1; D gene uncertain. The CDR3 spans 14 residues. Germline V gives CDR1 MNHEY, CDR2 SMNVEV (reference sequence). With 5 bases removed from V and 1 base from J, the gap between germline ends came to 11 bases. The CDR3 DNA sequence: TGTGCCAGCAGTATGGCTCCAAGGAACACTGAAGCTTTCTTT. It yields the protein CASSMAPRNTEAFF.

This rearrangement joins TRBV2 to TRBJ2-7, with no clear D. The CDR3 contains 14 residues. CDR1 and CDR2 (germline): SNHLY, FYNNEI. Trimming pared 4 bases from V and 0 bases from J, leaving 10 bases between. CDR3 in DNA: TGTGCCAGCAGTGTAACAGTCCACTCCTACGAGCAGTACTTC. Its protein product is CASSVTVHSYEQYF.

The gene calls are TRBV27 and TRBJ2-1, with 11 bases aligning to TRBD2. The CDR3 is 18 residues long. With V trimmed by 5 bases and J by 4 bases, 13 bases remained unmatched. The germline V gene has CDR1 MNHEY and CDR2 SMNVEV (reference sequence). The CDR3: CASSPWGSGGARYNEQFF. CDR3 DNA: TGTGCCAGCAGTCCTTGGGGTAGCGGGGGGGCAAGATACAATGAGCAGTTCTTC.

The chain employs TRBV2 and TRBJ2-2; tentative D call: TRBD1 (5 bases). V lost 5 bases and J lost 0, with 13 bases in between. Per the germline V gene, CDR1 is SNHLY and CDR2 is FYNNEI. This CDR3 contains 16 residues. CDR3 loop: CASSLQGVPNTGELFF. CDR3 DNA: TGTGCCAGCAGTCTTCAGGGTGTGCCGAACACCGGGGAGCTGTTTTTT.

As to this clone: Other DNA sequences within the sample encode an identical CDR3. The chain links TRBV2 to TRBJ1-3, with D tentatively TRBD1 (5 bases). CDR1 SNHLY and CDR2 FYNNEI come from the germline V gene. The CDR3 is made up of 12 amino acids. V lost 2 bases, J lost 7 bases, and 6 bases lay in between. CDR3 sequence reads: CASSEQGNTIYF. CDR3 DNA: TGTGCCAGCAGTGAACAGGGTAACACCATATATTTT.

The rearrangement links TRBV7-3 to TRBJ1-2, with D perhaps matching TRBD1 (6 bases). Per germline, CDR1 SGHTA and CDR2 FQGTGA. V was trimmed by 2 bases and J by 5 bases, leaving 9 bases between them. This CDR3 has 13 residues. Here the CDR3 DNA reads TGTGCCAGCAGCTTAGGGGGCTTTTATGGCTACACCTTC. Encoded protein: CASSLGGFYGYTF.